This T cell receptor (beta chain) appears in the sequencing data of a study of PD-1 blockade in classical Hodgkin lymphoma. Sequencing was performed with immunoSEQ multiplex PCR; in TCRdb, only in-frame clones are kept and a portion is missing. The data hold about 62,000 clones, with more than 70% observed a single time. CDR3 size: 19 residues. With 6 bases clipped from V and 3 bases from J, the junction kept 23 bases outside the gene matches. Germline values: CDR1 SQVTM, CDR2 ANQGSEA. In every patient, relapse followed autologous stem cell transplantation, while exposure to brentuximab vedotin differed.

The source was peripheral blood mononuclear cells (PBMCs), collected at baseline. This clonotype was obtained from a human donor with classical Hodgkin lymphoma. This rearrangement joins TRBV29-1 to TRBJ1-2; 9 bases match TRBD1. The CDR3 sequence is CSVPAPLKDRGYWDYGYTF. As DNA, the CDR3 is TGCAGCGTGCCCGCCCCTTTAAAGGACAGGGGTTACTGGGACTATGGCTACACCTTC.